These 16 T cell receptor beta chains share one sample of origin, sequenced in a study of PD-L1 blockade in urothelial cancer (dated by TCRdb to about 2017). This specimen's time point label, per the study, means: peripheral blood 6 weeks after treatment start. The protocol used for the library was the immunoSEQ multiplex PCR assay. Here the immuneACCESS table is served through TCRdb, limited to in-frame sequences with V and J called. Missing clones are a known gap in these copies; in checked studies unresolved V genes cover under half, and the rest lacks a known reason. The sample table contains some 40,000 clones; only one count was recorded for roughly nine tenths of them. The top ten clones comprise about 7.3% of the sample. Sequenced material: PBMCs, taken around atezolizumab (anti-PD-L1) treatment. Receptors originate from a man in his 70s with urothelial cancer.

The chain uses TRBV10-3 and TRBJ2-3, with 9 bases identical to TRBD1. Trimming took 6 bases from V and 4 from J; bases not matched to a gene: 5. From germline, CDR1 is ENHRY and CDR2 SYGVKD. This CDR3 spans 14 amino acids. For the CDR3, the DNA is TGTGCCATCAGAGCGGGACAGGGCTCAGATACGCAGTATTTT. This gives the protein CAIRAGQGSDTQYF.

V is TRBV5-1 and J is TRBJ2-5; D might be TRBD2 (5 bases). The germline V gene encodes CDR1 SGHRS and CDR2 YFSETQ. The CDR3 sequence is 15 residues long. Deletions cut 3 bases from V and 1 base from J, with 13 bases between. CDR3 bases: TGCGCCAGCAGCTCCAACGGGATGCCCCAAGAGACCCAGTACTTC. Translation: CASSSNGMPQETQYF.

The chain couples TRBV7-6 to TRBJ2-7, with TRBD2 matching 10 bases. This CDR3 comprises 14 residues. Looked up from germline, CDR1 is SGHVS and CDR2 is FNYEAQ. V was clipped by 4 bases and J by 2 bases; unmatched bases: 2. CDR3 amino acids: CASSSGTSAYEQYF. The DNA for the CDR3 is TGTGCCAGCAGCTCCGGGACTAGCGCCTACGAGCAGTACTTC.

This clone was recorded once. V is TRBV28 and J is TRBJ2-2; D might be TRBD2 (5 bases). The ends were cut back, 5 bases at V and 6 bases at J, with 16 bases in the middle. This CDR3 contains 15 residues. Germline-derived CDR1 and CDR2 are MDHEN and SYDVKM. For the CDR3, the DNA is TGTGCCAGCAGTCCTCACCACTCCGGGGCCGGGGAGCTGTTTTTT. Protein sequence: CASSPHHSGAGELFF.

This clone has only one observation. The rearrangement uses TRBV28 and TRBJ2-3; 11 positions agree with TRBD2. The CDR3 contains 18 residues. Germline trimming cut 4 bases from V and 1 base from J; bases unmatched to any gene: 10. From germline, CDR1 is MDHEN and CDR2 SYDVKM. The CDR3 region is CASSYRTSGSFGTDTQYF. CDR3 in DNA: TGTGCCAGCAGTTATAGGACTAGCGGGTCCTTTGGCACAGATACGCAGTATTTT. Drawing the rest from reference TRBV28 and TRBJ2-3, the complete variable domain is DVKVTQSSRYLVKRTGEKVFLECVQDMDHENMFWYRQDPGLGLRLIYFSYDVKMKEKGDIPEGYSVSREKKERFSLILESASTNQTSMYLCASSYRTSGSFGTDTQYFGPGTRLTVL.

This clone was detected only a few times. The rearrangement joins TRBV5-1 to TRBJ2-3; no definite D call. Germline CDR1 reads SGHRS; CDR2 reads YFSETQ. CDR3 length: 13 amino acids. The ends were cut back, 0 bases at V and 5 bases at J, with 7 bases in the middle. This chain's CDR3 is CASSLGQKDTQYF. CDR3 in DNA: TGCGCCAGCAGCTTGGGGCAAAAAGATACGCAGTATTTT.

V is TRBV27 and J is TRBJ2-2, with 7 bases that match TRBD2. CDR3 length: 17 amino acids. Germline V gives CDR1 MNHEY, CDR2 SMNVEV (reference sequence). V was pared by 0 bases and J by 2 bases, with 6 bases of the junction left unmatched. The CDR3 bases are TGTGCCAGCAGTTTATCTTGGCTAGCGGAAAACACCGGGGAGCTGTTTTTT. This codes for CASSLSWLAENTGELFF.

This sequence joins TRBV27 and TRBJ2-3; 14 bases fit TRBD2. V lost 4 bases to trimming and J lost 8 bases; unmatched junction nucleotides: 11. Looked up from germline, CDR1 is MNHEY and CDR2 is SMNVEV (reference sequence). This CDR3 comprises 17 residues. The CDR3 sequence: CASSSVATSGRGGTQYF. The CDR3 coding sequence is TGTGCCAGCAGTTCAGTAGCGACTAGCGGGAGGGGGGGTACGCAGTATTTT.

The chain links TRBV5-3 to TRBJ2-7; 13 bases align to TRBD2. TRBV5-3 is labeled an ORF, and its function is uncertain. The CDR3 sequence is 18 residues long. Trimming took 3 bases from V and 4 from J; bases not matched to a gene: 13. In nucleotides, the CDR3 is TGTGCCAGAAGCTGGGGACTAGCGGGAAAGACGGCAGCTTACGAGCAGTACTTC. Protein sequence: CARSWGLAGKTAAYEQYF.

V gene TRBV15 combines with J gene TRBJ2-7, with 10 bases that match TRBD1. Germline V gene lookup returns CDR1 LNHNV and CDR2 YYDKDF (reference sequence). Trimming cost V 1 base and J 2 bases; bases outside gene matches: 5. This CDR3 region has 16 residues. CDR3 coding DNA: TGTGCCACCAGCAGAGCTACGACAGGGGGCACCTACGAGCAGTACTTC. Protein product: CATSRATTGGTYEQYF.

The J gene is TRBJ2-5, the V gene TRBV14, with D possibly TRBD1 on 5 matching bases. CDR3 size: 16 residues. V was cut by 3 bases and J by 2 bases, with 16 bases left in between. CDR1 is SGHDN, CDR2 FVKESK, per germline. Here the CDR3 DNA reads TGTGCCAGCAGCCATACCCGACAGACCAATCAAGAGACCCAGTACTTC. Its translation: CASSHTRQTNQETQYF.

The gene calls are TRBV28 and TRBJ2-7, with 10 bases aligning to TRBD1. The germline CDR1 and CDR2 sequences are MDHEN and SYDVKM. V gave up 8 bases and J gave up 3 bases; unmatched junction bases: 13. This CDR3 is 16 amino acids long. Here the CDR3 DNA reads TGTGCCAGCTTCCCTAGCCCCGGGACAGGGGTCTACGAGCAGTACTTC. This codes for CASFPSPGTGVYEQYF.

J is TRBJ2-7 and V is TRBV19; the match to TRBD1 covers 9 bases. CDR1 and CDR2 from the germline V gene are LNHDA and SQIVND (reference sequence). V dropped 3 bases and J dropped 3; count of bases not matched to a gene: 3. The CDR3 is 14 residues long. Here the CDR3 DNA reads TGTGCCAGTAGTATGGGGACAGGGCGCTACGAGCAGTACTTC. This codes for CASSMGTGRYEQYF. The entire variable domain, with the rest obtained from reference TRBV19 and TRBJ2-7, is as follows: DGGITQSPKYLFRKEGQNVTLSCEQNLNHDAMYWYRQDPGQGLRLIYYSQIVNDFQKGDIAEGYSVSREKKESFPLTVTSAQKNPTAFYLCASSMGTGRYEQYFGPGTRLTVT.

The chain joins TRBV5-1 to TRBJ2-2; 7 bases are a match to TRBD2. J gave up 6 bases and V 7 bases, and 6 bases lay outside the gene matches. Germline loops: CDR1 SGHRS, CDR2 YFSETQ. This CDR3 region has 13 residues. The CDR3 sequence: CASGGGGPGELFF. The CDR3 DNA is TGCGCCAGCGGTGGGGGAGGGCCCGGGGAGCTGTTTTTT.

This clone was counted a few times. The chain employs TRBV27 and TRBJ2-1, with D tentatively TRBD2 (5 bases). Germline CDR1 is MNHEY and CDR2 is SMNVEV (reference sequence). V lost 7 bases and J 5 bases, leaving 15 bases between the germline ends. This CDR3 comprises 14 residues. The CDR3 DNA reads as TGTGCCAGCAACGTCCTCGGAGGTGACAATGAGCAGTTCTTC. This translates into CASNVLGGDNEQFF.

The chain joins TRBV10-3 to TRBJ2-1; 9 bases match TRBD2. Germline values: CDR1 ENHRY, CDR2 SYGVKD. V shed 0 bases and J 0 bases; nucleotides not matched to a gene: 6. The CDR3 is made up of 18 amino acids. CDR3 residues: CAISESSGGIPSYNEQFF. For the CDR3, the DNA is TGTGCCATCAGTGAGTCCAGCGGGGGGATCCCCTCCTACAATGAGCAGTTCTTC.